Following are 21 T cell receptor beta chains from one sample sequenced in a study of CD8 T cells in Susac syndrome. Random hexamers were used to reverse transcribe about 0.5 to 1 ug of RNA. TCRdb re-called the immunoSEQ multiplex PCR reads with MiXCR, one entry per CDR3 protein. In the table there are about 130,000 distinct CDR3 sequences, around 94% of which are singletons. Specimen: CD4+ T cells from PBMCs. Source of these receptors: a human donor in good health.

The count of this clonotype is one. The chain links TRBV2 to TRBJ2-1; D gene ambiguous. Trimming shortened V by 0 bases and J by 12 bases, and 21 bases separated the two germline ends. CDR3 length: 16 amino acids. Looked up from germline, CDR1 is SNHLY and CDR2 is FYNNEI. This CDR3 is CASSEAPAIRPWGQFF. The CDR3 DNA follows: TGTGCCAGCAGTGAAGCTCCAGCTATCCGACCGTGGGGGCAGTTCTTC.

The chain has TRBV7-8 and TRBJ2-7; TRBD2 matches at 9 bases. The CDR3 has 14 residues. The J segment lost 7 bases and the V segment lost 5 bases, leaving 9 bases of the junction unmatched. Germline V gene lookup returns CDR1 SGHVS and CDR2 FQNEAQ. CDR3 nucleotides: TGTGCCAGCAGCCTTATAGCGGGAGCGGGGGAGCAGTACTTC. Protein sequence: CASSLIAGAGEQYF. The full variable domain, completed using reference TRBV7-8 and TRBJ2-7, is GAGVSQSPRYKVAKRGQDVALRCDPISGHVSLFWYQQALGQGPEFLTYFQNEAQLDKSGLPSDRFFAERPEGSVSTLKIQRTQQEDSAVYLCASSLIAGAGEQYFGPGTRLTVT.

The rearrangement joins TRBV6-2 or TRBV6-3 to TRBJ1-1; D remains ambiguous. There are 13 residues in the CDR3. Deletions cut 5 bases from V and 11 bases from J, with 18 bases between. Germline CDR1 is MNHEY and CDR2 is SVGEGT. CDR3 bases: TGTGCCAGCAGTGAAACCTGGGCCCCGCAGGCTTTCTTT. This gives the protein CASSETWAPQAFF.

V and J are TRBV5-1 and TRBJ2-5; perhaps TRBD2 as D (5 bases). V was pared by 4 bases and J by 5 bases, with 15 bases between. Germline-derived CDR1 and CDR2 are SGHRS and YFSETQ. The CDR3 contains 14 residues. The CDR3 DNA follows: TGCGCCAGCAGCCGGACTCGGAAGGGCGAGACCCAGTACTTC. Translated: CASSRTRKGETQYF.

The chain recombines TRBV20-1 with TRBJ2-5; D ambiguous. There are 13 residues in the CDR3. The germline V gene encodes CDR1 DFQATT and CDR2 SNEGSKA (reference sequence). Trimming took 1 base from V and 7 from J, leaving 13 bases between them. This CDR3 is CSARGAQRVTQYF. Here the CDR3 DNA reads TGCAGTGCTAGAGGGGCCCAAAGGGTGACCCAGTACTTC.

The chain uses TRBV5-1 and TRBJ1-1, with D hard to call. Trimming removed 0 bases from V and 8 bases from J, with 14 bases in between. The CDR3 loop spans 14 amino acids. Germline CDR1 is SGHRS and CDR2 is YFSETQ. The CDR3 DNA reads TGCGCCAGCAGCTTGGAAAAGACGAGCGGCGAAGCTTTCTTT. Translated, it gives CASSLEKTSGEAFF.

The V and J genes are TRBV6-5 and TRBJ2-7; the match to TRBD2 covers 7 bases. The CDR3 is made up of 14 amino acids. CDR1 and CDR2 from the germline V gene are MNHEY and SVGAGI. V lost 7 bases, J lost 6 bases, and 12 bases stayed unmatched. The CDR3 DNA follows: TGTGCCAGCACTCAGAGGCGGGAGTCTGGCGAGCAGTACTTC. Translated: CASTQRRESGEQYF.

This clonotype was detected only once. V gene TRBV5-4 combines with J gene TRBJ1-2; a possible D gene is TRBD1 (5 bases). The CDR3 contains 15 residues. V shed 2 bases and J shed 8 bases, with 19 bases lying between them. Germline CDR1 and CDR2: SGHNT and YYREEE (reference sequence). In DNA, the CDR3 is TGTGCCAGCAGCTTAGGGGACCTACCGTATAGCGGCTACACCTTC. This sequence encodes CASSLGDLPYSGYTF.

The chain recombines TRBV28 with TRBJ1-5; 8 bases are a match to TRBD1. Unmatched junction bases numbered 5, after V lost 1 base and J lost 6 bases. The CDR3 sequence is 15 residues long. Germline V gene sequence: CDR1 MDHEN, CDR2 SYDVKM. CDR3 nucleotide sequence: TGTGCCAGCAGTTTATCCAGGGGGCTGGGTCAGCCCCAGCATTTT. Translating gives CASSLSRGLGQPQHF. Combining the CDR3 with reference TRBV28 and TRBJ1-5 gives the whole variable domain DVKVTQSSRYLVKRTGEKVFLECVQDMDHENMFWYRQDPGLGLRLIYFSYDVKMKEKGDIPEGYSVSREKKERFSLILESASTNQTSMYLCASSLSRGLGQPQHFGDGTRLSIL.

This clonotype was recorded only once. The J gene is TRBJ2-7, the V gene TRBV5-1, with D possibly TRBD2 on 5 matching bases. Germline CDR1 SGHRS, CDR2 YFSETQ. V shed 7 bases and J shed 0 bases, with 8 bases lying between them. The CDR3 has 12 residues. The DNA of the CDR3 is TGCGCCAGCGGAGGATCCTCCTACGAGCAGTACTTC. Amino acids: CASGGSSYEQYF.

This chain connects TRBV20-1 to TRBJ1-2; 9 bases fit TRBD1. The germline CDR1 and CDR2 sequences are DFQATT and SNEGSKA (reference sequence). V lost 4 bases and J lost 4; bases outside the gene matches: 4. The CDR3 extends over 13 amino acids. The CDR3 region has the DNA TGCAGTGCTATTCTACAGGGGGCCTATGGCTACACCTTC. It codes for CSAILQGAYGYTF.

V usage is TRBV5-1 and J usage is TRBJ2-2; TRBD2 agrees at 8 bases. J was trimmed by 5 bases and V by 4 bases; bases with no gene match: 10. Germline CDR1 and CDR2: SGHRS and YFSETQ. The CDR3 is made up of 16 amino acids. CDR3 in amino acids: CASSVAGTSKTGELFF. CDR3 DNA sequence: TGCGCCAGCAGCGTAGCCGGGACTAGTAAAACCGGGGAGCTGTTTTTT. The whole variable domain, filled in from reference TRBV5-1 and TRBJ2-2, reads KAGVTQTPRYLIKTRGQQVTLSCSPISGHRSVSWYQQTPGQGLQFLFEYFSETQRNKGNFPGRFSGRQFSNSRSEMNVSTLELGDSALYLCASSVAGTSKTGELFFGEGSRLTVL.

Written as DNA, the CDR3 is TGTGCCAGCAGTGAACCTCTTAGAGACACCTACGAGCAGTACTTC. This gives the protein CASSEPLRDTYEQYF. The chain combines TRBV6-1 with TRBJ2-7, with no clear D. In germline, CDR1 is MNHNS, CDR2 SASEGT. V gave up 2 bases and J gave up 2 bases, with 13 bases separating them. The CDR3 has 15 residues.

The chain recombines TRBV7-2 with TRBJ2-5; D might be TRBD2 (5 bases). Looked up from germline, CDR1 is SGHTA and CDR2 is FQGNSA. V was pared by 1 base and J by 5 bases, with 11 bases between. The CDR3 loop spans 14 amino acids. Here the CDR3 reads CASSLGPGKETQYF. The DNA of the CDR3 is TGTGCCAGCAGCTTAGGGCCGGGGAAGGAGACCCAGTACTTC.

The chain employs TRBV7-9 and TRBJ2-3; D call uncertain. The CDR3 is 15 amino acids. The germline V gene encodes CDR1 SEHNR and CDR2 FQNEAQ (reference sequence). V was pared by 3 bases and J by 1 base, with 11 bases between. The CDR3 region has the DNA TGTGCCAGCAGCTTCTGGGCCGCGGGCACAGATACGCAGTATTTT. Its protein product is CASSFWAAGTDTQYF.

The V and J genes are TRBV7-2 and TRBJ2-2, with TRBD1 as a possible D gene (5 bases). V shed 1 base and J shed 3 bases, with 9 bases lying between them. Looked up from germline, CDR1 is SGHTA and CDR2 is FQGNSA. This CDR3 has 15 amino acids. CDR3 DNA: TGTGCCAGCAGCTTAGGCAGGGTTGACACCGGGGAGCTGTTTTTT. Amino acid sequence: CASSLGRVDTGELFF.

This chain uses TRBV18 with TRBJ2-1, with D tentatively TRBD2 (5 bases). V gave up 3 bases and J gave up 6 bases, with 15 bases separating them. The CDR3 spans 15 residues. Germline V gives CDR1 KGHSH, CDR2 LQKENI. The CDR3 loop reads CASSPRASSGNEQFF. The DNA for the CDR3 is TGTGCCAGCTCACCGAGGGCGTCCTCCGGCAATGAGCAGTTCTTC.

The rearrangement uses TRBV28 and TRBJ2-4, with D perhaps matching TRBD1 (5 bases). The CDR3 length is 13 residues. The germline CDR1 and CDR2 sequences are MDHEN and SYDVKM. The V end lost 2 bases, the J end lost 8 bases, and 10 bases lay between the germline ends. The CDR3: CASSLKGFDIQYF. The CDR3 DNA sequence: TGTGCCAGCAGTTTAAAGGGGTTTGACATTCAGTACTTC.

This chain joins TRBV19 and TRBJ2-5, with D perhaps TRBD2 (5 bases). The CDR3 has 14 amino acids. Germline lookup yields CDR1 LNHDA and CDR2 SQIVND (reference sequence). V lost 1 base to trimming and J lost 5 bases, with 11 bases between them. The CDR3 spells CASSIGTRRETQYF. CDR3 DNA: TGTGCCAGTAGTATAGGGACCCGGAGGGAGACCCAGTACTTC.

This clonotype was seen once. The genes are TRBV18 and TRBJ2-4; D is unresolved. The germline V and J ends were trimmed by 4 bases and 4 bases, with 8 bases remaining between them. The CDR3 has 13 residues. Germline loops: CDR1 KGHSH, CDR2 LQKENI. The CDR3 coding sequence is TGTGCCAGCTCACTAGGGTCGAAAAACATTCAGTACTTC. Amino acids: CASSLGSKNIQYF.

The chain carries TRBV7-2 and TRBJ2-3; D gene uncertain. The CDR3 sequence is 15 residues long. CDR1 and CDR2 (germline): SGHTA, FQGNSA. Trimming left V 1 base short and J 6 bases short, with 14 bases between. The CDR3 DNA is TGTGCCAGCAGCTTAGTGTCATCGAAAGGGGATACGCAGTATTTT. Protein sequence: CASSLVSSKGDTQYF.